This T cell receptor beta chain was captured by sequencing in a study of blood T cells in healthy people across ages. Whole-study findings and limits: Estimates of total diversity, which came from one million sequenced T cells, were considered to be underestimates.

Combining a sample-barcoded 5' primer with a J-beta primer mix, a second PCR ran for roughly 6 to 12 cycles. Each CDR3 protein is one row after TCRdb ran MiXCR on the 5' RACE reads. Here the sample spans around 1,000,000 distinct CDR3 sequences, less than 45% being singletons. A few counts support this clonotype. Its antigen is as yet unknown. The TCR originated in a man aged 18 to 30 in good health. Sequenced: blood.

In nucleotides, the CDR3 is TGTGCCAGCAAAGACAGCGGTTCGCAGTATTTT. Protein sequence: CASKDSGSQYF. V usage is TRBV6-2 or TRBV6-3 and J usage is TRBJ2-3; tentatively, D is TRBD1 or TRBD2 (5 bases each). This CDR3 has 11 amino acids. The germline gives CDR1 MNHEY, CDR2 SVGEGT. Trimming stripped 7 bases from V and 10 bases from J, with 12 bases between.